The 17 T cell receptor beta chains given below trace back to one sample, sequenced in a study of blood T cell repertoires in COVID-19. The repertoire was sequenced with immunoSEQ multiplex PCR; TCRdb's copy has only in-frame clones and lacks some. The table includes about 180,000 clones, around four fifths detected once. Sequencing was done on a sample of PBMCs or T cells enriched from blood (not recorded which). These receptors were taken from a woman aged 50 to 60 who had recovered from COVID-19.

The rearrangement joins TRBV7-2 to TRBJ1-5; 7 bases are a match to TRBD1. The CDR3 extends over 14 amino acids. Germline CDR1 and CDR2: SGHTA and FQGNSA. Trimming cost V 4 bases and J 2 bases; bases outside gene matches: 2. This CDR3 is CASSWGQRNQPQHF. The CDR3 DNA reads TGTGCCAGCAGCTGGGGACAGCGCAATCAGCCCCAGCATTTT.

The rearrangement uses TRBV28 and TRBJ1-1; D remains unclear. The germline CDR1 and CDR2 sequences are MDHEN and SYDVKM. This CDR3 contains 14 residues. Deletions cut 6 bases from V and 3 bases from J, with 14 bases between. The CDR3 DNA reads as TGTGCCAGCAGCCCTGTCGGCGGATACACTGAAGCTTTCTTT. It encodes CASSPVGGYTEAFF.

The rearrangement uses TRBV2 and TRBJ1-3; possibly TRBD1 for D (5 bases). Trimming took 1 base from V and 16 from J, leaving 23 bases between them. CDR3 length equals 15 residues. CDR1 and CDR2 (germline): SNHLY, FYNNEI. CDR3 bases: TGTGCCAGCAGTGAAGGAGTCGGGGGTGCAGGGAAGGCCTATTTT. Its protein product is CASSEGVGGAGKAYF.

V and J are TRBV12-5 and TRBJ2-3; D unresolved. CDR3 size: 13 residues. In germline, CDR1 is LGHNT, CDR2 FRNRAP. V was trimmed by 1 base and J by 10 bases, leaving 12 bases between them. The CDR3 is CASGLDGLSAQYF. The CDR3 DNA reads TGTGCTAGTGGTTTGGACGGGTTGAGTGCGCAGTATTTT. Full variable domain (missing parts from reference TRBV12-5 and TRBJ2-3): DARVTQTPRHKVTEMGQEVTMRCQPILGHNTVFWYRQTMMQGLELLAYFRNRAPLDDSGMPKDRFSAEMPDATLATLKIQPSEPRDSAVYFCASGLDGLSAQYFGPGTRLTVL.

This chain joins TRBV29-1 and TRBJ1-5; D call uncertain. Germline V gives CDR1 SQVTM, CDR2 ANQGSEA. Between the trimmed V and J ends, which lost 4 bases and 2 bases, there was a span of 15 bases. The CDR3 sequence is 15 residues long. The CDR3 region has the DNA TGCAGCGTTGTGGATCCCCTTCAGGGCAATCAGCCCCAGCATTTT. Its translation: CSVVDPLQGNQPQHF.

The chain couples TRBV11-3 to TRBJ2-1, with 14 bases aligning to TRBD2. Per the germline V gene, CDR1 is SGHNT and CDR2 is YENEEA. The V segment lost 1 base and the J segment 7 bases; nucleotides outside the gene matches: 0. The CDR3 covers 15 residues. The CDR3, as DNA: TGTGCCAGCAGCTTAGGGACTAGCGGGGGGAATGAGCAGTTCTTC. Amino acids: CASSLGTSGGNEQFF.

V gene TRBV30 combines with J gene TRBJ1-6, with 8 bases identical to TRBD1. Germline V gene data show CDR1 as GTSNPN and CDR2 as SVGIG (reference sequence). The CDR3 totals 15 residues. Trimming cost V 4 bases and J 6 bases; bases outside gene matches: 8. The CDR3 region is CAWTETGVGNSPLHF. The CDR3 DNA sequence: TGTGCCTGGACCGAGACAGGGGTCGGTAATTCACCCCTCCACTTT.

The chain couples TRBV14 to TRBJ2-7, with 7 bases aligning to TRBD1. The germline V gene encodes CDR1 SGHDN and CDR2 FVKESK. The CDR3 totals 14 residues. V lost 2 bases and J lost 5; bases outside the gene matches: 6. The CDR3 DNA is TGTGCCAGCAGCCAAACGACAGGGAATAACGAGCAGTACTTC. Translated: CASSQTTGNNEQYF.

This chain uses TRBV9 with TRBJ1-1; D is possibly TRBD1 (5 bases). V was clipped by 4 bases and J by 1 base, with 11 bases between them. The CDR3 spans 14 residues. In germline, CDR1 is SGDLS, CDR2 YYNGEE. The CDR3 DNA reads as TGTGCCAGCAGCTACAACCAGGGGAACACTGAAGCTTTCTTT. Its protein is CASSYNQGNTEAFF. Full variable domain (missing parts from reference TRBV9 and TRBJ1-1): DSGVTQTPKHLITATGQRVTLRCSPRSGDLSVYWYQQSLDQGLQFLIQYYNGEERAKGNILERFSAQQFPDLHSELNLSSLELGDSALYFCASSYNQGNTEAFFGQGTRLTVV.

This clone was seen a few times. The genes are TRBV7-2 and TRBJ1-6, with 10 bases identical to TRBD1. This CDR3 region has 16 residues. Germline lookup yields CDR1 SGHTA and CDR2 FQGNSA. Trimming cost V 0 bases and J 10 bases; bases outside gene matches: 6. CDR3 DNA sequence: TGTGCCAGCAGCTTAGCCAGACAGGGGGCAGGATCACCCCTCCACTTT. It specifies CASSLARQGAGSPLHF.

The rearrangement links TRBV6-4 to TRBJ2-2; maybe TRBD2 (5 bases). The V gene lost 4 bases and the J gene lost 5 bases, with 11 bases spanning the gap. The CDR3 sequence is 14 residues long. CDR1 and CDR2 from the germline V gene are MRHNA and SNTAGT. The chain's CDR3 is CASSGMPGTGELFF. The CDR3 DNA reads TGTGCCAGCAGTGGCATGCCGGGGACCGGGGAGCTGTTTTTT.

This sequence joins TRBV30 and TRBJ1-1; 10 bases fit TRBD1. The CDR3 contains 13 residues. Germline V gives CDR1 GTSNPN, CDR2 SVGIG (reference sequence). V gave up 8 bases and J gave up 1 base; unmatched junction bases: 4. In DNA, the CDR3 is TGTGCCCGGGACAGGGGACCGAACACTGAAGCTTTCTTT. Translation: CARDRGPNTEAFF.

The chain employs TRBV5-1 and TRBJ1-1; 7 bases fit TRBD1. Germline CDR1 and CDR2: SGHRS and YFSETQ. The CDR3 runs 15 residues. The ends lost 1 base at V and 0 bases at J; junction bases unmatched: 3. CDR3 protein: CASSLMGQLNTEAFF. The CDR3 DNA follows: TGCGCCAGCAGCTTGATGGGACAGCTGAACACTGAAGCTTTCTTT. Using reference TRBV5-1 and TRBJ1-1 for the parts outside the CDR3, the full variable domain is KAGVTQTPRYLIKTRGQQVTLSCSPISGHRSVSWYQQTPGQGLQFLFEYFSETQRNKGNFPGRFSGRQFSNSRSEMNVSTLELGDSALYLCASSLMGQLNTEAFFGQGTRLTVV.

The gene calls are TRBV7-2 and TRBJ2-1, with 9 bases matching TRBD2. V lost 1 base, J lost 2 bases, and 6 bases stayed unmatched. The germline V gene encodes CDR1 SGHTA and CDR2 FQGNSA. This CDR3 comprises 17 residues. CDR3 DNA sequence: TGTGCCAGCAGCTTAGTCCCAGCGGGAGGTGCCTACAATGAGCAGTTCTTC. Translated: CASSLVPAGGAYNEQFF.

This clone was seen only once. This chain links TRBV5-8 with TRBJ2-7; D might be TRBD2 (5 bases). This CDR3 comprises 13 residues. Between the trimmed V and J ends, which lost 4 bases and 3 bases, there was a span of 11 bases. Germline values: CDR1 SGHTS, CDR2 YDEGEE. The DNA for the CDR3 is TGTGCCAGCAGCGACTACGCGAACTACGAGCAGTACTTC. It yields the protein CASSDYANYEQYF.

CDR3 residues: CASRVGVLHNEQFF. The CDR3 DNA reads TGTGCCAGTAGGGTCGGGGTCCTTCACAATGAGCAGTTCTTC. The chain couples TRBV19 to TRBJ2-1; maybe TRBD2 (5 bases). V gave up 6 bases and J gave up 5 bases, with 14 bases separating them. This CDR3 region has 14 residues. Germline lookup yields CDR1 LNHDA and CDR2 SQIVND (reference sequence).

This clone was detected a few times. This chain connects TRBV3-1 (or the pseudogene TRBV3-2) to TRBJ2-1; a possible D gene is TRBD1 (5 bases). The CDR3 has 15 amino acids. Trimming left V 4 bases short and J 5 bases short, with 15 bases between. Germline V lookup: CDR1 LGHDT, CDR2 YNNKEL (reference sequence). CDR3: CASSRTPDRNNEQFF. The CDR3 nucleotides read TGTGCCAGCAGCCGGACACCCGACAGAAACAATGAGCAGTTCTTC.